This entry features one TCR beta chain sequence. Its cognate antigen has yet to be identified. Qualities for individual bases were not recorded, and no much larger clone is one base off. TCRbeta CDR3 regions were amplified from genomic DNA using the immunoSEQ Assay, a bias-controlled multiplex PCR. Processing in the source paper ran as follows. Within the assay, amplification of reference gene primers was used to estimate how many nucleated cells each sample contained. To quantify the absolute abundance of each unique TCRbeta CDR3 rearrangement, sequence reads were collapsed and filtered. For each sample, productive Simpson clonality was calculated as the square root of Simpson's diversity index across productive rearrangements. Not all clones reach the TCRdb copy of this immuneACCESS table, which keeps in-frame sequences only. Checked studies attribute under half of the gap to unresolved V genes and leave the rest unexplained. That table is the source of V, J and clone size, and D and trimming were worked out from the DNA. This sample is represented by about 200,000 clones; roughly 90% of them were singletons. Approximately 8.2% of the sample is in the top ten clones.

Participants in the prospective study were aged about 18 to 95 years, lived in 20 to 25 United States geographic areas, and enrolled through a virtual design. In the prospective study, participants were assigned to cohorts based on the clinical history participants reported in a screening survey and a study questionnaire. For ImmuneRACE Cohort 3, a participant was defined as recovered based on two consecutive negative NP/OP PCR tests, clearance by a healthcare professional, or resolution of symptoms. In the prospective study, mobile phlebotomists collected whole blood, serum and a nasopharyngeal or oropharyngeal swab from each participant. Additional blood draws and questionnaires over an approximately 2-month period could optionally be provided by prospective study participants. Before DNA extraction, blood samples from the prospective study were shipped at room temperature or frozen. Inclusive of the bounding cysteine and phenylalanine, the CDR3 is 14 residues long. Only the CDR3 region is kept as DNA, spanning 42 bases read in frame from base 1. Between the V and J ends, shortened by 1 base and 9 bases respectively, the junction contains 16 bases. CDR1 and CDR2, looked up from the germline V gene (reference sequence), are LGHDT and YNNKEL.

These data belong to a study of blood T cell repertoires in COVID-19 (dated by TCRdb to the early 2020s). Regarding the research as a whole: Samples covering the acute and convalescent phases of COVID-19 were provided by collaborators in the United States, Italy and Spain. The prospective study material was composed of cDNA or gDNA derived from T cells, B-cell-depleted T cells, or PBMCs. Subjects who had been exposed to COVID-19, were actively infected with it, or had recovered from it provided the deeply sampled blood TCRbeta repertoires that made up the dataset. The repertoires were released in a freely available public database intended as a resource for research on the immune response to SARS-CoV-2. Samples came from the ongoing ImmuneRACE study (first 160 participants) plus 1,254 subjects from 6 global collaborators. Sample metadata almost always included a de-identified subject ID, COVID-19 status, age in years and sex. Where HLA class I and class II types were available, the types were taken from metadata supplied by the sample provider, not from assay-based typing. Points the paper makes about the study in general: How much clinical and demographic metadata was included differed by source and by participant, and the metadata was provided uncurated.

The chain joins TRBV3-1 (or the pseudogene TRBV3-2) to TRBJ2-7, with TRBD1 tentatively as D gene (5 bases match). The sample consisted of PBMCs or T cells enriched from blood (not recorded which). This TCR was sampled from a woman in her late teens or twenties who had recovered from COVID-19. Read as DNA, the sequence is TGTGCCAGCAGCCAAGCCCCGGACACCCGTTGGCAGTACTTC. Its product reads: CASSQAPDTRWQYF.